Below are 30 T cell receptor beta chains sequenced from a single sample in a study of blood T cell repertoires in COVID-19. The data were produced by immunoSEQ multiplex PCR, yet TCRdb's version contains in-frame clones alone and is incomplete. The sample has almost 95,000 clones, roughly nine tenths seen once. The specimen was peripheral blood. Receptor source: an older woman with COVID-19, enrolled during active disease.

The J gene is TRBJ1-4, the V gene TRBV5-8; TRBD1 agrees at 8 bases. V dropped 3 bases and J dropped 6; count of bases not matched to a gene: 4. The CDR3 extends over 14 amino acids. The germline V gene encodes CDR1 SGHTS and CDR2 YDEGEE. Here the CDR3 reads CASSSGGWDEKLFF. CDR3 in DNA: TGTGCCAGCAGCTCAGGGGGCTGGGATGAAAAACTGTTTTTT.

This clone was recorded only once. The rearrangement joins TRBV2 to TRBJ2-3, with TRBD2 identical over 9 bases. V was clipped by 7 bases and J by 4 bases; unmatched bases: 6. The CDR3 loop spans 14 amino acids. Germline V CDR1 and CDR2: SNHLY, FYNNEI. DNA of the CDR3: TGTGCCAGCAACCCTCGCGGGGGGGCAGATACGCAGTATTTT. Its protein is CASNPRGGADTQYF.

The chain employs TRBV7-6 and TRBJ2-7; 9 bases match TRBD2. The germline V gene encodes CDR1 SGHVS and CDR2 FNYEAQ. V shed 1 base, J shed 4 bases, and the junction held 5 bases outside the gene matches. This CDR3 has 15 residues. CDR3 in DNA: TGTGCCAGCAGCTTAGGCGGGGGGGCTTTTTACGAGCAGTACTTC. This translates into CASSLGGGAFYEQYF.

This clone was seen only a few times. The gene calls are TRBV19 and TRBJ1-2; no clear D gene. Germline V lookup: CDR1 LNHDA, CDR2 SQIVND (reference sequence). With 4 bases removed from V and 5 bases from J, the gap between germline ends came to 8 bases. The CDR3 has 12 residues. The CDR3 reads CASSNTGYGYTF. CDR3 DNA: TGTGCCAGTAGTAATACGGGGTATGGCTACACCTTC. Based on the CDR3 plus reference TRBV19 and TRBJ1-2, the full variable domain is DGGITQSPKYLFRKEGQNVTLSCEQNLNHDAMYWYRQDPGQGLRLIYYSQIVNDFQKGDIAEGYSVSREKKESFPLTVTSAQKNPTAFYLCASSNTGYGYTFGSGTRLTVV.

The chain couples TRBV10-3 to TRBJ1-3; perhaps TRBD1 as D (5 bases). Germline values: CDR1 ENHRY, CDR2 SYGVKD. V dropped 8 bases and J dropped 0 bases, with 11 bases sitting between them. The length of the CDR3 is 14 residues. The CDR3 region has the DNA TGTGCCATCGCCGCGGGGGGCTCTGGAAACACCATATATTTT. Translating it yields CAIAAGGSGNTIYF.

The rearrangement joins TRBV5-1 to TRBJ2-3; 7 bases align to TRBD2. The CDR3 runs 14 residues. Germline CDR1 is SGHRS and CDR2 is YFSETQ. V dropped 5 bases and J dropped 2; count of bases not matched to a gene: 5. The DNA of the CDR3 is TGCGCCAGCAGGTCTAGCGGCTTCACAGATACGCAGTATTTT. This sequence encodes CASRSSGFTDTQYF.

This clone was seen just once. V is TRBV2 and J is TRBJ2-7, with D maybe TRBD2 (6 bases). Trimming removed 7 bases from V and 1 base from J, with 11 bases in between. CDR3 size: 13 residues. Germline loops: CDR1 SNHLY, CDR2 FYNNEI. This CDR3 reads CASTYRGSYEQYF. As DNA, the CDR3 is TGTGCCAGCACCTACCGGGGGTCCTACGAGCAGTACTTC.

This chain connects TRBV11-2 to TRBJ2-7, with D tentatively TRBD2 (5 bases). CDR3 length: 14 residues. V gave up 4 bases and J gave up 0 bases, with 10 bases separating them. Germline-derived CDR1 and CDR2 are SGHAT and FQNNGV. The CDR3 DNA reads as TGTGCCAGCAGCTGGGGAGCGAGCTCCTACGAGCAGTACTTC. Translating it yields CASSWGASSYEQYF.

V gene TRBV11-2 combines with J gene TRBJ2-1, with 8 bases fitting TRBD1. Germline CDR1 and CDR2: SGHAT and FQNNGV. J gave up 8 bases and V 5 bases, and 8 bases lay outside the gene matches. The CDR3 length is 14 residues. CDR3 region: CASSLGQGGHEQFF. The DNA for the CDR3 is TGTGCCAGCAGCCTAGGACAGGGCGGTCATGAGCAGTTCTTC.

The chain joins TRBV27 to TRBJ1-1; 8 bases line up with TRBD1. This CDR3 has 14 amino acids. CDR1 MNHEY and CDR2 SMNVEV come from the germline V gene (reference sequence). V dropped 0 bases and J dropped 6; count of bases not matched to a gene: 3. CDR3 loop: CASSLSDRGPEAFF. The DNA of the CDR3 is TGTGCCAGCAGTTTATCCGACAGGGGCCCTGAAGCTTTCTTT.

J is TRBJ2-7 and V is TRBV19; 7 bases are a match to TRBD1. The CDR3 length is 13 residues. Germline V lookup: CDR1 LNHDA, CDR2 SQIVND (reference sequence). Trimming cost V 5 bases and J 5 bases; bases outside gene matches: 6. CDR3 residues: CASSVGQFDEQYF. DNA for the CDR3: TGTGCCAGTAGTGTGGGACAGTTCGACGAGCAGTACTTC.

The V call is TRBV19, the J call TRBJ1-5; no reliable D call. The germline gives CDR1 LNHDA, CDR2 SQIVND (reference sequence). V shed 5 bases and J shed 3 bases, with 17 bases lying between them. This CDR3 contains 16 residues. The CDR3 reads CASSPREAFSNQPQHF. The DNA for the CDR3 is TGTGCCAGTAGTCCCCGTGAGGCTTTCTCCAATCAGCCCCAGCATTTT.

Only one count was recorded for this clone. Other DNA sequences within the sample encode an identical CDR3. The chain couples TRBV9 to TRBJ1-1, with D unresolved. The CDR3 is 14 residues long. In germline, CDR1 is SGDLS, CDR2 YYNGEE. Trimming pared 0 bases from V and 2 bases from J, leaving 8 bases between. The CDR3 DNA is TGTGCCAGCAGCGTAGGACAAACTAACACTGAAGCTTTCTTT. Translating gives CASSVGQTNTEAFF.

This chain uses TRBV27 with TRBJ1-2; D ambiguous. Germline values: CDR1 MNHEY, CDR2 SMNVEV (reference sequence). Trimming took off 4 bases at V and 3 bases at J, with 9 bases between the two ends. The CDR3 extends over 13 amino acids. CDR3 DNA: TGTGCCAGCAGTTACAAACCTGACTATGGCTACACCTTC. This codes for CASSYKPDYGYTF.

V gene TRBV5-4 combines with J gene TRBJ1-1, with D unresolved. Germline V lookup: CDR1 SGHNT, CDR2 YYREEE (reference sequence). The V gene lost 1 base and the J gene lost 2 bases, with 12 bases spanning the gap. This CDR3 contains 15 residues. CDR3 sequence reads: CASSLSPSTNTEAFF. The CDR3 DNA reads TGTGCCAGCAGCTTGAGTCCTTCCACAAACACTGAAGCTTTCTTT.

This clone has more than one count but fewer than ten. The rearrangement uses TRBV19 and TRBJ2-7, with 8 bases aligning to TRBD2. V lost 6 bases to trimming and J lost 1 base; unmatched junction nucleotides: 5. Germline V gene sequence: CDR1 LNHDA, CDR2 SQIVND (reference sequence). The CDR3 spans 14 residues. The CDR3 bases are TGTGCCAGTAGAGCGGGGGACGATTCCTACGAGCAGTACTTC. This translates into CASRAGDDSYEQYF.

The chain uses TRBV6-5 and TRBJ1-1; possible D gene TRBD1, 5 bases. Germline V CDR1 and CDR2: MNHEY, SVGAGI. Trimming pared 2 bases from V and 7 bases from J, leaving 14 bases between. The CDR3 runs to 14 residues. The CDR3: CASSYMGVSGEAFF. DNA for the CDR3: TGTGCCAGCAGTTACATGGGGGTTAGCGGTGAAGCTTTCTTT.

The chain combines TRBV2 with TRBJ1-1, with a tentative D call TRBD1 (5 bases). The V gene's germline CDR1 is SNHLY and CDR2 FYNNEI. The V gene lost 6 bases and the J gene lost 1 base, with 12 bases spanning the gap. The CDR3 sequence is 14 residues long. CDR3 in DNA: TGTGCCAGCAGCGTCCTAACAGGGAACACTGAAGCTTTCTTT. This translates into CASSVLTGNTEAFF.

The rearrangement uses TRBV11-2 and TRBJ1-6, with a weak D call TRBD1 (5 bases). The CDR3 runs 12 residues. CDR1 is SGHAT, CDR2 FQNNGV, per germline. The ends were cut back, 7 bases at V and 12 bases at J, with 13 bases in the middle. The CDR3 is CASTREGRPLHF. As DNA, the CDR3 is TGTGCCAGCACCAGGGAGGGGCGACCCCTCCACTTT.

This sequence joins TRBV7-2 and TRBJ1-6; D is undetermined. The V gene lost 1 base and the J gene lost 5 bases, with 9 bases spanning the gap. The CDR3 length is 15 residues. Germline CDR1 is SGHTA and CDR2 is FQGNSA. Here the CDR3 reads CASSLVSVDNSPLHF. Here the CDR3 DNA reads TGTGCCAGCAGCTTAGTTTCAGTGGATAATTCACCCCTCCACTTT.

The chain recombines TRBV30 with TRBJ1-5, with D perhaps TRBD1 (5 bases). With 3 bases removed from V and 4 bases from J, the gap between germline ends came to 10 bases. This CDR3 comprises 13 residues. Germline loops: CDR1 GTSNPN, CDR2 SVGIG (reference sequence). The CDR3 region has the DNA TGTGCCTGGAGCCAAGACAGTAATCAGCCCCAGCATTTT. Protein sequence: CAWSQDSNQPQHF.

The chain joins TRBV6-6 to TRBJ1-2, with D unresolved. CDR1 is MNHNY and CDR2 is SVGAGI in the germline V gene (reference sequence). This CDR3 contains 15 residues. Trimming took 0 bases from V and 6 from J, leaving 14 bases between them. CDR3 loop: CASSYSRAQTNGYTF. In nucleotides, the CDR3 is TGTGCCAGCAGTTACTCGAGGGCACAGACCAATGGCTACACCTTC.

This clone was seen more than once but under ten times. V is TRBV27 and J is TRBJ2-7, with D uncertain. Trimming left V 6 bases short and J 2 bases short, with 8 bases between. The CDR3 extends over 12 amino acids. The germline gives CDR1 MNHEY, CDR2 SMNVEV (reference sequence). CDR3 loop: CASRGPPYEQYF. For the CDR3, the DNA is TGTGCCAGCAGGGGCCCGCCCTACGAGCAGTACTTC.

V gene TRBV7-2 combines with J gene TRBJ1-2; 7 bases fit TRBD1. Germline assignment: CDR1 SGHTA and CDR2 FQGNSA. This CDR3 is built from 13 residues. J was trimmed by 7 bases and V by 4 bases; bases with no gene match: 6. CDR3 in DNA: TGTGCCAGCAGCTCGCGACAGGGCTTTGGCTACACCTTC. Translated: CASSSRQGFGYTF.

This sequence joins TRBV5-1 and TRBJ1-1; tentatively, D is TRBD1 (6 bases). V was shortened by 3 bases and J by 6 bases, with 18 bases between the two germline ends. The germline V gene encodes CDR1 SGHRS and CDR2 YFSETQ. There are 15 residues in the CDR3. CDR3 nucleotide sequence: TGCGCCAGCAGCTCGCTGTTAGCACAGGGCGCTGAAGCTTTCTTT. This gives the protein CASSSLLAQGAEAFF.

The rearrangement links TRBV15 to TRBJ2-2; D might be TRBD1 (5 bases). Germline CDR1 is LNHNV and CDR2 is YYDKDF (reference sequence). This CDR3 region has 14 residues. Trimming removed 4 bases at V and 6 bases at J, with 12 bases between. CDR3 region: CATSNTRVAGELFF. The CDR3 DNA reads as TGTGCCACCAGCAACACCAGGGTCGCCGGGGAGCTGTTTTTT. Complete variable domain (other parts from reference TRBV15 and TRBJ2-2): DAMVIQNPRYQVTQFGKPVTLSCSQTLNHNVMYWYQQKSSQAPKLLFHYYDKDFNNEADTPDNFQSRRPNTSFCFLDIRSPGLGDTAMYLCATSNTRVAGELFFGEGSRLTVL.

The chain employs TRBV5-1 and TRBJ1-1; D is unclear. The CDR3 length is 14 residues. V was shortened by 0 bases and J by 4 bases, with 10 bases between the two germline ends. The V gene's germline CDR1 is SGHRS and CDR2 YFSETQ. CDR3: CASSLAGVGTEAFF. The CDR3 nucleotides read TGCGCCAGCAGCTTGGCCGGAGTGGGCACTGAAGCTTTCTTT.

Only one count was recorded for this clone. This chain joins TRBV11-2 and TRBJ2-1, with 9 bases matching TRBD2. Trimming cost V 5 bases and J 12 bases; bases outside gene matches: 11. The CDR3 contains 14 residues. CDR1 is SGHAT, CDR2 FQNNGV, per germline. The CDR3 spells CASSGGTSLQGQFF. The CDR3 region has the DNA TGTGCCAGCAGCGGTGGGACTAGCCTACAGGGGCAGTTCTTC.

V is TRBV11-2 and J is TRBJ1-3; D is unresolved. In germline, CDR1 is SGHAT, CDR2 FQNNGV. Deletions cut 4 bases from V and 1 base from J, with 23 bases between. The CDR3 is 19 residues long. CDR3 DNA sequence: TGTGCCAGCAGCTACCCGGGATTGGGGAGGGAAGATTCTGGAAACACCATATATTTT. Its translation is CASSYPGLGREDSGNTIYF.

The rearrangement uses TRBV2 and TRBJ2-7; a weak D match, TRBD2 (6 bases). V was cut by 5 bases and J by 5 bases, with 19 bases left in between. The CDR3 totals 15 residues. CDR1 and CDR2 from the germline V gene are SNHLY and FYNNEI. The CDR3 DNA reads TGTGCCAGCAGTTCAGGAGGGCCACTTAGGGACGAGCAGTACTTC. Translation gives CASSSGGPLRDEQYF.